These T cell receptor beta chains were read from a single sample in a study of cytomegalovirus exposure and HLA in healthy donors. Method: immunoSEQ multiplex PCR; TCRdb's copy keeps in-frame clones and lacks some. The data contain 120,000 or so clones, around 79% of them singletons. The specimen was PBMCs. These receptors were taken from a woman aged 40 to 50 in good health and CMV-seronegative. CDR3s include the opening cysteine and the closing phenylalanine or tryptophan. D genes are given only for firm matches. Not every row has a clone size; where given, it reads once, few, many or a size class.

TRBV2	TRBJ2-7	NA	NA	TGTGCCAGCAGCCCCAGCTCCTACGAGCAGTACTTC	CASSPSSYEQYF
TRBV5-6	TRBJ2-1	TRBD2	NA	TGTGCCAGCAGCTTGTCTAGCGGGAGCGATGAGCAGTTCTTC	CASSLSSGSDEQFF
TRBV18	TRBJ2-1	NA	few	TGTGCCAGCTCTCAACAGGGGGGGAGTTCGAATGAGCAGTTCTTC	CASSQQGGSSNEQFF
TRBV6-6	TRBJ1-1	NA	NA	TGTGCCAGCAGTTACAGGGCAGGGTGGATCACTGAAGCTTTCTTT	CASSYRAGWITEAFF
TRBV2	TRBJ2-7	TRBD2	NA	TGTGCCAGCAGGACGATAGCGGGAGTCTACGAGCAGTACTTC	CASRTIAGVYEQYF
TRBV7-9	TRBJ2-7	NA	NA	TGTGCCAGCAGCTTAGACGCAGCGGCTGGCAACTCCTACGAGCAGTACTTC	CASSLDAAAGNSYEQYF
TRBV27	TRBJ2-7	TRBD2	NA	TGTGCCAGCAGTTCCGGACTAGCCTACGAGCAGTACTTC	CASSSGLAYEQYF
TRBV5-1	TRBJ1-1	NA	NA	TGCGCCAGCAGCTTGGCTAATGAAGCTTTCTTT	CASSLANEAFF
TRBV15	TRBJ2-5	NA	NA	TGTGCCACCAGCAGTTCCGGGACTGAAGAGACCCAGTACTTC	CATSSSGTEETQYF
TRBV4-1	TRBJ1-1	TRBD1	few	TGCGCCAGCAGCCGCCGGGACAGGGGGCCCGTGAACACTGAAGCTTTCTTT	CASSRRDRGPVNTEAFF
TRBV29-1	TRBJ2-3	NA	NA	TGCAGCGTTGAACCCAGGGATCGCACAGATACGCAGTATTTT	CSVEPRDRTDTQYF
TRBV9	TRBJ2-7	TRBD2	NA	TGTGCCAGCAGCGCTAGCGGGAGTAACGCCTACGAGCAGTACTTC	CASSASGSNAYEQYF
TRBV6-6	TRBJ2-1	NA	NA	TGTGCCAGCGGGAGCCCGAATGAGCAGTTCTTC	CASGSPNEQFF
TRBV7-3	TRBJ2-1	NA	NA	TGTGCCAGCAGCCAAGGGGGGAGGGCACACAATGAGCAGTTCTTC	CASSQGGRAHNEQFF
TRBV7-9	TRBJ2-3	TRBD1	NA	TGTGCCAGCAGCTTAAGAAAGGGGGCCAGGGGCCGAGATACGCAGTATTTT	CASSLRKGARGRDTQYF
TRBV6-5	TRBJ2-7	NA	NA	TGTGCCAGCAGTTACATACAGGGTGGAGAGCAGTACTTC	CASSYIQGGEQYF
TRBV7-6	TRBJ2-5	NA	few	TGTGCCAGCAGCTTGATGAAGTCCAGAGAGACCCAGTACTTC	CASSLMKSRETQYF
TRBV19	TRBJ1-2	NA	NA	TGTGCCAGTAGTATAACGGTAGTGGATGGCTACACCTTC	CASSITVVDGYTF
TRBV19	TRBJ2-2	NA	NA	TGTGCCAGTAGTACAGACGCGAACACCGGGGAGCTGTTTTTT	CASSTDANTGELFF
TRBV7-2	TRBJ2-1	NA	NA	TGTGCCAGCAGCTTAGCGTTTAGAGGGAATGAGCAGTTCTTC	CASSLAFRGNEQFF
TRBV7-2	TRBJ2-7	TRBD2	NA	TGTGCCAGCAGCATAAGACTAGCGGGAGGGGGAGAGCAGTACTTC	CASSIRLAGGGEQYF
TRBV28	TRBJ1-1	NA	NA	TGTGCCAGCAGTGGGTTGGGGGGTGGTGTGGCTTTCTTT	CASSGLGGGVAFF
TRBV28	TRBJ1-2	NA	once	TGTGCCAGCAGTTTCTACTATGGCTACACCTTC	CASSFYYGYTF
TRBV28	TRBJ2-5	NA	NA	TGTGCCACCGGTGGGGCCCTGAGGGAGACCCAGTACTTC	CATGGALRETQYF
TRBV18	TRBJ2-5	TRBD2	NA	TGTGCCAGCTCCCGGGGGGGCTCGGAGACCCAGTACTTC	CASSRGGSETQYF
TRBV5-1	TRBJ2-3	NA	NA	TGCGCCAGCAGTCCAGGTTGGAACACAGATACGCAGTATTTT	CASSPGWNTDTQYF
TRBV2	TRBJ1-5	TRBD1	NA	TGTGCCAGCAGCCCCAGGACAGGGCCGTTTCAGCCCCAGCATTTT	CASSPRTGPFQPQHF
TRBV18	TRBJ1-1	NA	NA	TGTGCCAGCTCACCAGTTGATAGGGGCACTGAAGCTTTCTTT	CASSPVDRGTEAFF
TRBV9	TRBJ2-3	NA	NA	TGTGCCAGCAGCTTTCGACAGGCTTCTAGCACAGATACGCAGTATTTT	CASSFRQASSTDTQYF
TRBV7-9	TRBJ2-7	NA	once	TGTGCCAGCAGCTTTAACGGAGTTTACGAGCAGTACTTC	CASSFNGVYEQYF
TRBV6-5	TRBJ1-2	NA	NA	TGTGCCAGCAGTTACCAGCGGGACGGGAACTATGGCTACACCTTC	CASSYQRDGNYGYTF
TRBV14	TRBJ1-1	NA	NA	TGTGCCAGCAGCACCGGGTCTTCGAAGGCTTTCTTT	CASSTGSSKAFF
TRBV10-1	TRBJ2-3	TRBD2	NA	TGCGCCAGCAGTCCAGCGGGGGGGGATACGCAGTATTTT	CASSPAGGDTQYF
TRBV18	TRBJ1-5	NA	NA	TGTGCCAGCTCACAAGGACAGCCGGCCCTCAATCAGCCCCAGCATTTT	CASSQGQPALNQPQHF
TRBV29-1	TRBJ2-5	NA	NA	TGCAGCGTTAAACGTGAGAATCGAGAGACCCAGTACTTC	CSVKRENRETQYF
TRBV4-1	TRBJ1-1	NA	NA	TGCGCCAGCAGCCAACTCATGACCCCGGAGGACACTGAAGCTTTCTTT	CASSQLMTPEDTEAFF
TRBV5-4	TRBJ2-7	TRBD2	NA	TGTGCCAGCAGTACCGCTAGCGGACCCTCCTACGAGCAGTACTTC	CASSTASGPSYEQYF
TRBV7-9	TRBJ2-1	TRBD2	NA	TGTGCCAGCAGCTTAGTTGTCGGGAGGGCAGGAGTTGAGCAGTTCTTC	CASSLVVGRAGVEQFF
TRBV4-3	TRBJ2-7	TRBD2	NA	TGCGCCAGCAGCCAAGAAGCGTCGGGGAGGGGATACGAGCAGTACTTC	CASSQEASGRGYEQYF
TRBV19	TRBJ1-1	NA	NA	TGTGCCAGTAGTCCAGCAGGACAACTACTTGGAGCTTTCTTT	CASSPAGQLLGAFF
TRBV7-9	TRBJ1-1	NA	NA	TGTGCCAGCAGCTTGGGGGCGGCCACTGAAGCTTTCTTT	CASSLGAATEAFF
TRBV11-2	TRBJ2-1	NA	NA	TGTGCCAGTCGTCTGGTTGGCGGCAGCTCCTACAATGAGCAGTTCTTC	CASRLVGGSSYNEQFF
TRBV19	TRBJ1-3	NA	NA	TGTGCCAGCACACGATTCTCTGGAAACACCATATATTTT	CASTRFSGNTIYF
TRBV9	TRBJ2-2	NA	NA	TGTGCCAGCAGCGTAGGAAACAGCAACACCGGGGAGCTGTTTTTT	CASSVGNSNTGELFF
TRBV10-3	TRBJ2-1	TRBD2	few	TGTGCCATCAGTAATGGTGCGGGGGACAATGAGCAGTTCTTC	CAISNGAGDNEQFF
TRBV27	TRBJ1-1	TRBD1	NA	TGTGCCAGCAGTCCATATGCGGTGGGGACAGGGGTGAACACTGAAGCTTTCTTT	CASSPYAVGTGVNTEAFF
TRBV5-1	TRBJ2-5	NA	NA	TGCGCCAGCAGCCCCATGCCAGCGCCAAAAGAGACCCAGTACTTC	CASSPMPAPKETQYF
TRBV27	TRBJ2-7	TRBD2	NA	TGTGCCAGCAAATATAGCGGGAGCGGGAGTTACGAGCAGTACTTC	CASKYSGSGSYEQYF
TRBV2	TRBJ2-1	NA	few	TGTGCCAGCAGTGAAACGCGGGACTTGAATGAGCAGTTCTTC	CASSETRDLNEQFF
TRBV28	TRBJ2-2	TRBD1	NA	TGTGCCAGCAGTCCCCCCCGGTCGGACAGGGCCGGGGAGCTGTTTTTT	CASSPPRSDRAGELFF
TRBV10-2	TRBJ2-1	TRBD1	NA	TGCGCCAGCAGTGAGCCAGTTTCGGCATACGCGGTGGACAGGCCTTTGGATGAGCAGTTCTTC	CASSEPVSAYAVDRPLDEQFF
TRBV11-3	TRBJ1-1	NA	few	TGTGCCAGCAGCCGAGATAACACTGAAGCTTTCTTT	CASSRDNTEAFF
TRBV6-5	TRBJ1-2	NA	NA	TGTGCCAGCAGTTACTCGCCAGGGTCCTATGGCTACACCTTC	CASSYSPGSYGYTF